This T cell receptor beta chain was sequenced for a study of cytomegalovirus exposure and HLA in healthy donors. Turning to this clone: Its antigen is not identified. The conserved final phenylalanine or tryptophan is absent from the CDR3, which likely points to a read error.

Study findings and constraints: Researchers counted about 150 TCR beta chains as cytomegalovirus-associated. Published work reported that the classifier diagnosed cytomegalovirus status with high specificity and sensitivity.

The CDR3 covers 14 residues. V dropped 2 bases and J dropped 5 bases, with 10 bases sitting between them. The germline CDR1 and CDR2 sequences are ENHRY and SYGVKD. The PCR had 60 Vbeta and 13 Jbeta primers. The repertoire was sequenced with immunoSEQ multiplex PCR; TCRdb's copy has only in-frame clones and lacks some. The data contain just over 95,000 clones, approximately 77% of them singletons. Specimen: PBMCs. The TCR originated in a woman aged 40 to 49 in good health and CMV-seronegative. The chain recombines TRBV10-3 with TRBJ1-3; TRBD1 might be the D (6 bases). CDR3 sequence: CAISEDRDRNTIYV. The CDR3 DNA follows: TGTGCCATCAGTGAGGACCGGGACAGAAACACCATATATGTT.